The 19 T cell receptor beta chains presented below share a single source sample, sequenced in a study of neurological immune-mediated disorders. Each CDR3 protein gets one entry after TCRdb re-called the 5' RACE reads with MiXCR. The data hold 65,000 to 70,000 distinct CDR3 sequences, with 3% to 5% observed a single time. Sequencing input: PBMCs. Receptor source: a man aged 25 to 40 with multiple sclerosis.

This clonotype was counted ten times or more. The chain has TRBV5-1 and TRBJ2-5; 10 bases align to TRBD1. The CDR3 loop spans 14 amino acids. CDR1 is SGHRS and CDR2 is YFSETQ in the germline V gene. Trimming removed 3 bases from V and 6 bases from J; junction bases left unmatched: 5. The CDR3 spells CASSSGQGTKTQYF. The CDR3 DNA reads as TGCGCCAGCAGCTCGGGACAGGGGACGAAGACCCAGTACTTC.

This clonotype was picked up many times. This chain uses TRBV5-1 with TRBJ2-7; D is tentatively TRBD1 or TRBD2 (5 bases each). Germline loops: CDR1 SGHRS, CDR2 YFSETQ. This CDR3 region has 13 residues. V lost 0 bases, J lost 6 bases, and 10 bases lay in between. The CDR3 protein is CASSLGDLREQYF. CDR3 DNA: TGCGCCAGCAGCTTGGGGGACCTTCGCGAGCAGTACTTC. Variable domain in full (rest from reference TRBV5-1 and TRBJ2-7): KAGVTQTPRYLIKTRGQQVTLSCSPISGHRSVSWYQQTPGQGLQFLFEYFSETQRNKGNFPGRFSGRQFSNSRSEMNVSTLELGDSALYLCASSLGDLREQYFGPGTRLTVT.

In this sample, this clonotype turned up many times. The J gene is TRBJ2-3, the V gene TRBV10-3, with unresolved D. The CDR3 loop spans 14 amino acids. V shed 7 bases and J shed 6 bases, with 17 bases lying between them. Germline V lookup: CDR1 ENHRY, CDR2 SYGVKD. The CDR3 spells CAIKLDRSWDTQYF. The CDR3 nucleotides read TGTGCCATCAAGTTGGATAGATCGTGGGATACGCAGTATTTT.

There are many counts of this clonotype. This chain links TRBV20-1 with TRBJ2-3; 12 bases align to TRBD2. In germline, CDR1 is DFQATT, CDR2 SNEGSKA (reference sequence). CDR3 size: 16 residues. J gave up 3 bases and V 5 bases, and 9 bases lay outside the gene matches. This CDR3 reads CSACPRLAGGTDTQYF. The CDR3, as DNA: TGCAGTGCTTGCCCCCGTCTAGCGGGGGGGACAGATACGCAGTATTTT.

This clonotype has at least ten counts. The rearrangement uses TRBV5-1 and TRBJ1-3; D is undetermined. Trimming stripped 4 bases from V and 0 bases from J, with 14 bases between. The CDR3 contains 16 residues. Per the germline V gene, CDR1 is SGHRS and CDR2 is YFSETQ. This CDR3 is CASSPRGYSSGNTIYF. CDR3 DNA: TGCGCCAGCAGCCCCCGCGGATACAGCTCTGGAAACACCATATATTTT.

This clonotype was found many times. The chain uses TRBV7-9 and TRBJ1-1, with 10 positions matching TRBD1. V trimming: 6 bases; J trimming: 11 bases; junction bases outside the gene matches: 12. CDR1 and CDR2 (germline): SEHNR, FQNEAQ (reference sequence). The CDR3 runs to 14 residues. Written as DNA, the CDR3 is TGTGCCAGCAGTTCTGGTAGTGACAGGGGGCCGGCTTTCTTT. Its protein product is CASSSGSDRGPAFF.

In this sample, this clonotype turned up many times. V is TRBV12-3 or TRBV12-4 and J is TRBJ1-2, with 9 bases fitting TRBD1. The CDR3 covers 14 residues. The ends lost 3 bases at V and 4 bases at J; junction bases unmatched: 3. CDR3 DNA sequence: TGTGCCAGCAGTTTGGACAGGGGAGGCTATGGCTACACCTTC. Its translation: CASSLDRGGYGYTF.

This clonotype occurred many times. The rearrangement links TRBV11-2 to TRBJ2-3, with a tentative D call TRBD2 (5 bases). Trimming removed 6 bases from V and 0 bases from J, with 28 bases in between. The CDR3 extends over 20 amino acids. In germline, CDR1 is SGHAT, CDR2 FQNNGV. CDR3 DNA sequence: TGTGCCAGCAGTCGCCCCGGCGGCGGAGAAGGCGGGCTGAGCACAGATACGCAGTATTTT. This codes for CASSRPGGGEGGLSTDTQYF.

The sample holds many counts of this clonotype. One end of the junction varies from germline; a read error may be responsible. The chain uses TRBV7-2 and TRBJ1-2; tentatively, D is TRBD1 (5 bases). The CDR3 totals 15 residues. In germline, CDR1 is SGHTA, CDR2 FQGNSA. CDR3 in DNA: TGTGCCAGCGGCTTAAGACGGGGGGCTAACTATGGCTACACCTTC. Translating it yields CASGLRRGANYGYTF.

This clonotype was counted many times. J is TRBJ1-1 and V is TRBV11-2; 7 nucleotides line up with TRBD1. Germline CDR1 and CDR2: SGHAT and FQNNGV. This CDR3 region has 15 residues. The trim removed 10 bases at V and 6 bases at J, leaving 17 bases unmatched. This CDR3 is CATIRQGDWDPEAFF. The CDR3 nucleotides read TGTGCCACAATTAGGCAGGGGGACTGGGACCCTGAAGCTTTCTTT.

This clonotype was recorded many times. This chain links TRBV5-1 with TRBJ2-5; a weak D match, TRBD1 (6 bases). CDR1 and CDR2 (germline): SGHRS, YFSETQ. Trimming stripped 6 bases from V and 1 base from J, with 16 bases between. The CDR3 spans 15 residues. CDR3 sequence: CASTLSTGTQETQYF. For the CDR3, the DNA is TGCGCCAGCACCTTATCGACAGGAACCCAAGAGACCCAGTACTTC.

This clonotype has a count of ten or more. The chain recombines TRBV5-1 with TRBJ1-2; a weak D match, TRBD1 (6 bases). V was cut by 3 bases and J by 7 bases, with 13 bases left in between. CDR1 and CDR2 from the germline V gene are SGHRS and YFSETQ. This CDR3 is 13 amino acids long. This CDR3 is CASSSDSLGGYTF. For the CDR3, the DNA is TGCGCCAGCAGCTCGGACAGCCTCGGTGGCTACACCTTC.

The sample holds a few counts of this clonotype. With a much larger clone just one base away, this may be a read error. V gene TRBV7-9 combines with J gene TRBJ2-7; D not resolved. CDR1 SEHNR and CDR2 FQNEAQ come from the germline V gene (reference sequence). Trimming cost V 3 bases and J 3 bases, with 15 bases left between them. The CDR3 length is 15 residues. Here the CDR3 reads CASSFSDANDYEQYF. The CDR3 DNA reads TGTGCCAGCAGCTTTTCGGACGCGAACGACTACGAGCAGTACTTC.

This clonotype was counted many times. The rearrangement uses TRBV5-1 and TRBJ2-1; D may be TRBD1 or TRBD2 (5 bases each). The V end was cut by 1 base, the J end by 2 bases, with 10 bases between. The CDR3 is 15 amino acids. Germline V gene lookup returns CDR1 SGHRS and CDR2 YFSETQ. CDR3 region: CASSLQGSAYNEQFF. CDR3 DNA sequence: TGCGCCAGCAGCTTGCAGGGTAGCGCCTACAATGAGCAGTTCTTC. Combining the CDR3 with reference TRBV5-1 and TRBJ2-1 gives the whole variable domain KAGVTQTPRYLIKTRGQQVTLSCSPISGHRSVSWYQQTPGQGLQFLFEYFSETQRNKGNFPGRFSGRQFSNSRSEMNVSTLELGDSALYLCASSLQGSAYNEQFFGPGTRLTVL.

In this sample, this clonotype turned up many times. DNA for the CDR3: TGTGCCAGCAGCTTTACGGGGGGGCCTGATACGCAGTATTTT. Residues: CASSFTGGPDTQYF. V is TRBV7-3 and J is TRBJ2-3, with TRBD2 matching 8 bases. V lost 3 bases and J lost 6; bases outside the gene matches: 5. The CDR3 spans 14 residues. Germline V gives CDR1 SGHTA, CDR2 FQGTGA.

This clonotype was seen a few times. The junction does not match germline at one end; this may be a read error. This chain uses TRBV20-1 with TRBJ1-5; maybe TRBD1 (6 bases). The germline V gene encodes CDR1 DFQATT and CDR2 SNEGSKA (reference sequence). The CDR3 loop spans 13 amino acids. CDR3 protein: CSARGGHNQPQNF. In DNA, the CDR3 is TGCAGTGCTAGGGGGGGGCACAATCAGCCCCAGAATTTT.

This clonotype came up many times. V usage is TRBV29-1 and J usage is TRBJ1-1, with TRBD1 as a possible D gene (5 bases). This CDR3 is built from 13 residues. The V and J ends lost 7 bases and 3 bases respectively, with 15 bases between them. CDR1 and CDR2 (germline): SQVTM, ANQGSEA. In DNA, the CDR3 is TGCAGCGCCCCCCCCAAGGGGTACACTGAAGCTTTCTTT. Translated, it gives CSAPPKGYTEAFF.

This clonotype has a count of ten or more. The rearrangement joins TRBV7-9 to TRBJ2-1, with 8 bases matching TRBD2. The germline gives CDR1 SEHNR, CDR2 FQNEAQ (reference sequence). There are 15 residues in the CDR3. The V and J ends lost 8 bases and 4 bases, in that order; junction bases with no gene match: 10. The CDR3 loop reads CASRGGWGIYNEQFF. The CDR3, as DNA: TGTGCCAGCCGGGGGGGGTGGGGGATATACAATGAGCAGTTCTTC.

In this sample, this clonotype turned up many times. The CDR3 loop reads CASSLNGVSVGNYGYTF. In DNA, the CDR3 is TGCGCCAGCAGCTTGAACGGGGTATCCGTGGGGAACTATGGCTACACCTTC. The genes are TRBV5-1 and TRBJ1-2, with no clear D. There are 17 residues in the CDR3. V lost 1 base and J 2 bases, leaving 18 bases between the germline ends. Germline CDR1 SGHRS, CDR2 YFSETQ.